This T cell receptor beta chain originates from a study of T cell repertoires in cytomegalovirus infection. For the study at large: Alongside well-studied HLA-B-restricted CMV epitopes, recently identified HLA-C-restricted CMV epitopes were also used. An indication of both CMV infection and matching HLA type came from public TCR beta signatures.

Study results and limitations: The study found HLA-C-restricted CMV-specific TCR beta clonotypes dominating the ex vivo response.

This clonotype was observed a few times. The antigen is not known. TCRdb used MiXCR to reprocess the reads, holding one entry per CDR3 protein. The data hold 90,000 to 120,000 distinct CDR3 sequences, with roughly 39% observed a single time. V lost 3 bases and J lost 7, with 8 bases in between. Germline assignment: CDR1 SGHNT and CDR2 YENEEA. The CDR3 has 12 residues. The chain employs TRBV11-3 and TRBJ2-3; D is tentatively TRBD1 or TRBD2 (5 bases each). Material: CD8+ T cells from cultured PBMCs, obtained from culture after CMV antigen stimulation. The TCR sequence derives from a human donor in good health (CMV status not recorded). Some clones in this sample may be carry-over from other donors' samples. Written as DNA, the CDR3 is TGTGCCAGCAGCTTTGGGGGTAATACGCAGTATTTT. Amino acid sequence: CASSFGGNTQYF.